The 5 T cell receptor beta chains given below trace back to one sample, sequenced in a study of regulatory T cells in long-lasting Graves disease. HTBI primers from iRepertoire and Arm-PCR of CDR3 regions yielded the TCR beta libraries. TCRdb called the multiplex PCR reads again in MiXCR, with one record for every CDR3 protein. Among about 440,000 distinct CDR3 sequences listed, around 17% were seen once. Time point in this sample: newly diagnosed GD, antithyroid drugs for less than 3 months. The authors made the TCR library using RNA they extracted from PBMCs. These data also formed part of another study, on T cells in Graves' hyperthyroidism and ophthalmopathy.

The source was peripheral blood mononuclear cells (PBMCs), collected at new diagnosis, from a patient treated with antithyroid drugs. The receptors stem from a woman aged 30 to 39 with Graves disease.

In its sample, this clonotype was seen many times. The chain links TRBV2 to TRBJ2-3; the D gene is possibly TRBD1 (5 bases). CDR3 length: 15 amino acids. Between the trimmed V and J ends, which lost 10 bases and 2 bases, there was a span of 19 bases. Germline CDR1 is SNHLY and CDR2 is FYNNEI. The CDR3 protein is CATSFGRAITDTQYF. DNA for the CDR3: TGTGCCACTTCATTTGGCAGGGCGATCACAGATACGCAGTATTTT. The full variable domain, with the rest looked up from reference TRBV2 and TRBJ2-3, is EPEVTQTPSHQVTQMGQEVILRCVPISNHLYFYWYRQILGQKVEFLVSFYNNEISEKSEIFDDQFSVERPDGSNFTLKIRSTKLEDSAMYFCATSFGRAITDTQYFGPGTRLTVL.

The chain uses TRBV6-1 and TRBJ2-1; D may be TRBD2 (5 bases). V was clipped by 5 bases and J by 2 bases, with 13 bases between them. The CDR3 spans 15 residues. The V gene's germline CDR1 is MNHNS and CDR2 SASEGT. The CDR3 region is CASSYSDSPYNEQFF. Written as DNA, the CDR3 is TGTGCCAGCAGTTATAGCGACTCCCCCTACAATGAGCAGTTCTTC.

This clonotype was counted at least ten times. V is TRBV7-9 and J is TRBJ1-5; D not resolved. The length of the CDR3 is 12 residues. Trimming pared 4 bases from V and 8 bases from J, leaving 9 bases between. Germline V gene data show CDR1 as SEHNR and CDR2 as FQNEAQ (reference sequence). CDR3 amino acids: CASSSTREPQHF. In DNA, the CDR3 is TGTGCCAGCAGCTCAACCCGGGAGCCCCAGCATTTT.

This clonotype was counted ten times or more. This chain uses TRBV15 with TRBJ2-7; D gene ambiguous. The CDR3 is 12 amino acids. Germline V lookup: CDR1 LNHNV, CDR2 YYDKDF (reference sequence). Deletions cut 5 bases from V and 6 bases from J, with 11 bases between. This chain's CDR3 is CATSDTLSEQYF. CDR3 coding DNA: TGTGCCACCAGCGACACCCTAAGCGAGCAGTACTTC.

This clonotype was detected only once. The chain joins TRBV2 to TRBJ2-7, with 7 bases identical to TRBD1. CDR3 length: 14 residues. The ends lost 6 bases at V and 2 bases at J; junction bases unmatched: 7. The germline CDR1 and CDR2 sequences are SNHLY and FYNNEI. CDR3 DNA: TGTGCCAGCAGGGACAGGACAGGCACCTACGAGCAGTACTTC. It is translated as CASRDRTGTYEQYF.